This TCR beta chain was sequenced during a study of T cells after posttransplantation cyclophosphamide. Study-level points and caveats: Donor CD8+ memory clones often dominated recipient blood repertoires at later times. Recipient CMV seropositivity and CMV reactivation strongly tracked TRB clonality. Blood and skin or GI T cell repertoires showed limited TRB overlap.

Profiling relied on immunoSEQ multiplex PCR, and the TCRdb table lists in-frame clones only, not all of them. The sample has approximately 10,000 clones; approximately 82% are singletons. Controls had myeloablative marrow grafts with methotrexate and calcineurin inhibitor, sampled at 1 year. Note on this clone: Its specificity is not known.

The germline V gene encodes CDR1 MGHRA and CDR2 YSYEKL. Trimming cost V 1 base and J 0 bases, with 13 bases left between them. This CDR3 spans 17 amino acids. This material consisted of PBMCs, taken about 370 days after allogeneic stem cell transplant with calcineurin inhibitor and methotrexate. The rearrangement links TRBV4-1 to TRBJ1-3; unclear D gene. This TCR came from a male patient between 25 and 39 years old who received an allogeneic stem cell transplant from an unrelated donor, was CMV-positive, and had acute GVHD only. The graft donor may account for some of the T cells. The CDR3 nucleotides are TGCGCCAGCAGCCAAGGGGGAGGGCGTGACTCTGGAAACACCATATATTTT. This gives the protein CASSQGGGRDSGNTIYF.